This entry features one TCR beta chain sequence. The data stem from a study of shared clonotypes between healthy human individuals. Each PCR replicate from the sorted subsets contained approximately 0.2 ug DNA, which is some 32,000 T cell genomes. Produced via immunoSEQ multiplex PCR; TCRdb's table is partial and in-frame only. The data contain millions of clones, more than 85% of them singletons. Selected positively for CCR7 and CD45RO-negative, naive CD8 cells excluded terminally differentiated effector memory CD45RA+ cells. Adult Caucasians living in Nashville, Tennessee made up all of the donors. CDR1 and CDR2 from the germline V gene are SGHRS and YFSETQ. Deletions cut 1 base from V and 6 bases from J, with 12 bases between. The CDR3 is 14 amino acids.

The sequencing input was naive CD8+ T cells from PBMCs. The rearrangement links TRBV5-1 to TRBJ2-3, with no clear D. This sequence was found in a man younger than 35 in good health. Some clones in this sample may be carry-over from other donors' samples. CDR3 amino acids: CASSLSGWPDTQYF. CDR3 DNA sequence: TGCGCCAGCAGCTTGTCCGGGTGGCCCGATACGCAGTATTTT.